This TCR beta chain was retrieved from a study of T cells in Graves' hyperthyroidism and ophthalmopathy. RNA transcripts provided the source from which TCR beta CDR3 regions were amplified. Using the HTBI primer set, a first-round RT-PCR was run on the TCR CDR3. One entry per CDR3 protein results from TCRdb running MiXCR on the multiplex PCR reads. This sample carries roughly 660,000 distinct CDR3 sequences, 17% of them seen once, and the ten largest clones take 15%. This clonotype was detected a few times. The V and J ends lost 1 base and 7 bases respectively, with 11 bases between them. Germline CDR1 is MGHDK and CDR2 is SYGVNS. The CDR3 sequence is 13 residues long.

The sequenced sample consisted of blood. The source is a man in his fifties or sixties with Graves' hyperthyroidism. The chain is built from TRBV25-1 and TRBJ2-7; weak D call: TRBD2 (5 bases). The CDR3 region is CASSEFRGWEQYF. The CDR3 nucleotides are TGTGCCAGCAGTGAATTTCGGGGATGGGAGCAGTACTTC.